This T cell receptor (beta chain) was captured in a study of cytomegalovirus exposure and HLA in healthy donors (dated by TCRdb to 2015 to 2018). Regarding the research as a whole: According to an earlier analysis of 587 of the donors, 150 million to 200 million T cells yielded 117 million unique TCR beta sequences and roughly 280 Gb of sequence data. Typing coverage varied by locus: roughly 620-640 donors for A, B, C, DRB1 and DQB1; approximately 500 for DQA1; approximately 570 for DPA1; approximately 450 for DPB1. Roughly 300 gigabases of sequencing data and approximately 93 million unique TCR sequences were included in an early release covering around 650 HLA-typed donors. Among the roughly 400 genotyped donors, around 81% belonged to the genetic ancestry cluster associated with self-reported Caucasian donors. Every discovery cohort repertoire had been produced on one sequencing platform. Along with the roughly 700-subject first cohort, a separate validation cohort of approximately 110 different subjects was used. In the later analysis, no new phenotypic data were used to find candidate immune exposures; instead, reliance was placed on TCR beta sequences and their occurrence across donors. In a later genetic analysis, genome-wide SNP genotypes for about three fifths of the 666 donors were used, and that subset was treated as a discovery cohort. On average, 235,054 unique TCR beta nucleotide sequences were sequenced per donor among several hundred genotyped donors of the cohort, with around 19% of those sequences being non-productive. The study aimed to test whether signatures of past pathogen exposure could be identified by cataloging public T cell receptors. A later analysis re-analyzed previously published TCR beta repertoires from 666 donors and added high-resolution HLA genotyping to study TCR occurrence patterns. To predict cytomegalovirus infection status, the study combined high-throughput TCR immunosequencing, statistical association of individual TCRs with disease status, and machine learning. Donor age, sex, ethnicity and CMV serostatus were compiled together with the repertoire data. HLA typing included class I and class II loci at four-digit resolution. To decide whether each TCR beta V gene segment behaved as functional or pseudogenic, an earlier analysis of approximately 620 of the donors relied on high-throughput TCR beta sequencing. Because of strong linkage in the cohort, 5 or 6 DR-DQ haplotypes were treated as single units for association and clustering. The T cell repertoires of roughly 660 subjects were profiled by immunosequencing and related to cytomegalovirus serostatus.

Receptors were amplified or captured by the immunoSEQ multiplex PCR assay. A mixture of 60 forward primers for TCR Vbeta segments and 13 reverse primers for TCR Jbeta segments was used in the multiplex PCR. A multiplex PCR assay on genomic DNA amplified the CDR3 region of rearranged TCR beta genes. The amplified TCR beta libraries were sequenced on the Illumina HiSeq System as 87-base-pair reads. From the authors' description of their analysis: In a later analysis, about 80 million unique TCR beta chains were counted across the 500 to 850 repertoires, and around 11 million of these chains were shared by at least two donors. A nearest-neighbor algorithm error-corrected the raw reads and collapsed the reads into unique sequences, merging closely related sequences to remove PCR and sequencing errors. V, D and J gene segments were assigned by aligning CDR3 sequences to IMGT reference sequences. For a sequence to be retained, a match of at least six nucleotides was required to both a V gene segment and a J gene segment. A rearrangement counted as productive if the CDR3 had no stop codons and remained in frame with V and J, and every other rearrangement counted as non-productive. CDR3 was defined according to IMGT convention as the region running from the second conserved V-encoded cysteine to the conserved J-encoded phenylalanine. The earlier analysis of 500 to 600 of the donors excluded sequences that lacked an unambiguous match to a single V gene segment. In an earlier analysis of approximately 590 of the donors, V segments were called functional above 56.7% productive rearrangements and were called segregating when the between-donor standard deviation exceeded 5%. A statistical classification framework was developed to diagnose cytomegalovirus status using the catalog of TCR beta chain sequences. V and J gene assignment, in a later analysis, came from comparing TCR nucleotide sequences with IMGT/GENE-DB human TR gene sequences. A later analysis assigned CDR3 sequences and most-parsimonious VDJ recombination scenarios with the TCRdist pipeline. In a later analysis, each TCR beta chain was defined by its CDR3 amino acid sequence together with its V-gene family, and reads lacking a unique V-gene family were excluded. A later analysis removed 592 highly shared, low-generation-probability nucleotide sequences to deal with suspected cross-contamination and a sequencing artifact. In a later analysis, a clonal expansion index for each public chain was calculated from normalized within-repertoire ranks of inferred template counts. Generation probabilities in a later analysis came from a VDJ recombination model fitted to out-of-frame rearrangements, and those results were checked against IGoR. A later analysis scored TCR-TCR, TCR-HLA and TCR-CMV co-occurrence with hypergeometric tests, applying a repertoire-size bias correction to TCR pairs. A later analysis estimated false discovery rates by permuting HLA or CMV assignments 20 times. In a later analysis, co-occurring TCRs were grouped using DBSCAN, with TCRdist sequence similarity added in when clustering inside HLA-allele-positive subsets. Co-occurrence clustering excluded repertoires with fewer than 30,000 or more than 120,000 public chains, plus five with anomalous nucleotide sharing. Here the immuneACCESS table is served through TCRdb, limited to in-frame sequences with V and J called. Missing clones are a known gap in these copies; in checked studies unresolved V genes cover under half, and the rest lacks a known reason. V, J and clone size are those of that table, while D and trimming were read from the DNA. In this sample the table shows over 130,000 clones, around 79% of which occur a single time. Clones ranked in the top ten supply around 6.5% of the sample.

Points the paper makes about the study in general: V-gene and J-gene trimming of TCR beta chains was associated with a missense DCLRE1C variant in a later genetic analysis, and the association was replicated in an independent cohort. Specific HLA alleles were associated with 16,951 TCR beta sequences at a false discovery rate of 0.05 in a later analysis. In an earlier analysis of around 500 of the donors, most TCR beta V segments appeared in productive rearrangements about 90% or about 30% of the time, broadly matching IMGT annotations. Only TCR beta chains were sequenced in this cohort, and the absence of alpha or paired-chain data limited detectable features. The only immune exposure information available for the cohort was CMV serostatus. In both the original and validation cohorts, the classifier was reported to diagnose cytomegalovirus status with high specificity and sensitivity. When HLA alleles, especially DR and DQ, strongly co-occurred, attributing TCR associations to individual alleles was difficult. According to a later genetic analysis, donors in an Asian-associated ancestry cluster had fewer N-insertions in productive TCRs than the approximately 700-donor mean. A later analysis found that TCR association rates varied across HLA loci, with DRB1 alleles showing the most associated TCRs and HLA-C alleles the fewest. Correlated functional status among segregating V segments might be attributable to linkage disequilibrium, but an unknown experimental factor could not be ruled out. According to a later analysis, most CMV-associated TCR beta chains appeared to be HLA-restricted, and the HLA associations seemed to be driven largely by CMV exposure. Because counts were too low, 15 or so rarely observed V segments, including chromosome 9 orphons, were excluded from the earlier analysis of roughly 580 of the donors. The 87-base-pair reads could not distinguish some IMGT-functional V segments, including TRBV6-2 and TRBV6-3, so those segments were excluded. The authors suggested that the approach could potentially be generalized to other disease states and immunological phenotypes. In the study, around 150 TCR beta chains were listed as associated with cytomegalovirus. In a later analysis, HLA-associated TCR beta chains were found to be more clonally expanded and to have lower generation probabilities than equally common non-associated chains. Most TCR sequences were seen in very few donors, while some public TCRs were found in many individuals. A group of highly shared sequence variants was considered likely to be a technical artifact of the sequencing pipeline. A few of the identified cytomegalovirus-associated TCR beta chains were confirmed in vitro to be specific for cytomegalovirus antigens. Because HLA typing was unavailable for some donors at each locus, only the typed subset was used in association tests. According to a later analysis, parvovirus B19, influenza, CMV and Epstein-Barr virus appeared linked to several top co-occurrence clusters. Roughly uniform sequencing depth across donors was assumed in presence/absence analyses, although this assumption may not hold. A further reported finding was that TCR beta sequences accurately predicted the HLA-A and HLA-B alleles for most subjects in the first cohort.

The cohort consisted of 600 to 750 healthy bone marrow donors. Cohort members were all nominally healthy when sampled, although unrecorded immune exposures were likely present. The donor was CMV seropositive and belonged to the group of more than 250 seropositive cohort members. A peripheral blood sample was provided by each donor, and peripheral blood mononuclear cells were used for TCR beta sequencing. The Qiagen DNeasy Blood Extraction Kit was used to extract genomic DNA from the blood cell samples. This clone occurred once. Its antigen specificity is not known. No base quality information exists; no much larger clone differs at one position. The CDR3 numbers 16 residues from cysteine through phenylalanine. Kept here is only the CDR3 DNA, which spans 48 bases and is read in frame from base 1.

The source is a man aged 45 to 65 in good health and CMV-seropositive. Material: PBMCs. The chain is assembled from TRBV21-1 and TRBJ1-1; TRBD1, the table's D call, was not compared with the DNA. TRBV21-1 is described as a pseudogene. This receptor carries the CDR3 CASSRQGQKLNTEAFF. The bases read TGTGCCAGCAGCAGGCAGGGCCAAAAACTGAACACTGAAGCTTTCTTT.